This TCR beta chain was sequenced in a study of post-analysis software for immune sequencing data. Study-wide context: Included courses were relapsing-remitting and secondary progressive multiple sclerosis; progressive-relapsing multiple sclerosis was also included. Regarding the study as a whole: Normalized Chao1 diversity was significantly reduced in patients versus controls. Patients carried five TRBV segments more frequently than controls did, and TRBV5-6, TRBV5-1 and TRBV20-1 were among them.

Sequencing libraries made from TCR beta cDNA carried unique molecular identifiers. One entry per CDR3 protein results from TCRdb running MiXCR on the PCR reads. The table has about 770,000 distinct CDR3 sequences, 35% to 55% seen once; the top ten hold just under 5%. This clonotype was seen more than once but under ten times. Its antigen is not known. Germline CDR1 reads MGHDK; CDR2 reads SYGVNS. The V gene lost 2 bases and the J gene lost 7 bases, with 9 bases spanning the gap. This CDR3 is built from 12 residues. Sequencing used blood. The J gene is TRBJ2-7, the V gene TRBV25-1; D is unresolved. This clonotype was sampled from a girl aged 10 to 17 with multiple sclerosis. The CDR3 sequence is CASSEPLGEQYF. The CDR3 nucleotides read TGTGCCAGCAGTGAACCTCTTGGTGAGCAGTACTTC.